Only a few counts were recorded for the clone carrying this T cell receptor beta chain. What it recognizes is unknown. Vbeta (60) and Jbeta (13) primers were used in the PCR. Here immunoSEQ multiplex PCR was the method, and the copy in TCRdb shows in-frame clones only, minus some. The sample yields 85,000 to 130,000 clones, about 79% seen once. The data were obtained in a study of cytomegalovirus exposure and HLA in healthy donors. Overall study results and limits: The listing of 150 or so TCR beta chains classed them as cytomegalovirus-associated. Across donors, most TCRs were seen rarely, yet some public ones were widespread. It was reported that TCR beta sequences correctly inferred the HLA-A and HLA-B alleles for most subjects.

The CDR3 is made up of 13 amino acids. Germline-derived CDR1 and CDR2 are SGHRS and YFSETQ. With 2 bases removed from V and 3 bases from J, the gap between germline ends came to 7 bases. The clonotype was recovered from a female donor in good health and CMV-seropositive. The rearrangement links TRBV5-1 to TRBJ2-3; possibly TRBD1 for D (5 bases). Sequenced: PBMCs. The CDR3 sequence: CASSFPGTDTQYF. The CDR3 coding sequence is TGCGCCAGCAGCTTCCCAGGGACAGATACGCAGTATTTT. Using reference TRBV5-1 and TRBJ2-3 for the parts outside the CDR3, the full variable domain is KAGVTQTPRYLIKTRGQQVTLSCSPISGHRSVSWYQQTPGQGLQFLFEYFSETQRNKGNFPGRFSGRQFSNSRSEMNVSTLELGDSALYLCASSFPGTDTQYFGPGTRLTVL.